This T cell receptor beta chain stems from a study of PD-1 blockade in classical Hodgkin lymphoma. The V end lost 5 bases, the J end lost 1 base, and 11 bases lay between the germline ends. The V gene's germline CDR1 is SNHLY and CDR2 FYNNEI. The CDR3 consists of 14 residues. Only in-frame clones appear in the TCRdb table, and some are missing; sequencing was by immunoSEQ multiplex PCR. The data contain around 27,000 clones, approximately 90% of them singletons. This sample's time point: newly diagnosed, previously untreated cHL patient sample. Comparators were PBMCs taken from newly diagnosed, untreated classical Hodgkin lymphoma. Comment on this clone: What it binds is not known.

Study-wide findings and caveats: Relative to healthy donors, newly diagnosed patients reportedly had lower baseline TCR diversity, which was reported as lower still in relapsed/refractory patients. Why the repertoires differ is still unclear, perhaps disease activity or prior therapy.

The sequenced sample was peripheral blood mononuclear cells (PBMCs). The TCR sequence derives from a human donor with classical Hodgkin lymphoma. This chain joins TRBV2 and TRBJ1-1; D gene unclear. CDR3 sequence (DNA): TGTGCCAGCAGTAACTTTAATTCGAACACTGAAGCTTTCTTT. Translating gives CASSNFNSNTEAFF.